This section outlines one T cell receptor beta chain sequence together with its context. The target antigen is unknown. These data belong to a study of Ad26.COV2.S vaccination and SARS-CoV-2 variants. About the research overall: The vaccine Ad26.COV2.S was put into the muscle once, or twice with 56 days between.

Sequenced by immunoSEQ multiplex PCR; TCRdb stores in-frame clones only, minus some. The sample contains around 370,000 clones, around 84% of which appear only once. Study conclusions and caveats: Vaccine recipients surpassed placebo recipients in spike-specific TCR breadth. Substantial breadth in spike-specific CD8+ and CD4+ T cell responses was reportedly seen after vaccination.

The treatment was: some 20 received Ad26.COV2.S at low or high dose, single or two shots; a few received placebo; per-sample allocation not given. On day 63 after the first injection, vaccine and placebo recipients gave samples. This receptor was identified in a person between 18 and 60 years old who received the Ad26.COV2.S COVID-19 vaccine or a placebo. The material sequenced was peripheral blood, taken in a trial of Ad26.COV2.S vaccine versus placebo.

DNA of the CDR3: TGTGCCAGCAGTTTAACACGGCGGGTGGGGTTGAAAAACATTCAGTACTTC. Translating it yields CASSLTRRVGLKNIQYF. The V and J genes are TRBV28 and TRBJ2-4, with a tentative D call TRBD2 (5 bases). Germline CDR1 MDHEN, CDR2 SYDVKM. Trimming shortened V by 2 bases and J by 4 bases, and 18 bases separated the two germline ends. The CDR3 has 17 amino acids.